The T cell receptor (beta chain) under discussion was sequenced for a study of spatial heterogeneity in lung cancer. Overall study: Sequences of the beta chain were consistently detected in greater numbers than alpha-chain sequences. Counts of TCR transcripts in tumor regions correlated strongly with a T cell module score (derived from matched bulk RNA-seq).

Time point of the sample: sample taken at primary tumor resection. Whole RNA came from tumor, nontumor lung or frozen PBMC and was sequenced without being sorted. Points from the study as a whole: Tumor mutation count correlated with how many alpha and beta TCRs expanded intratumorally.

Unique molecular identifiers tagged every individual TCR cDNA molecule. TCRdb used MiXCR to reprocess the 5' RACE reads, holding one entry per CDR3 protein. The sample has about 12,000 distinct CDR3 sequences, about 6.3% seen once. CDR3 length equals 11 residues. The germline V gene has CDR1 SQVTM and CDR2 ANQGSEA. V dropped 7 bases and J dropped 5 bases, with 11 bases sitting between them. This clonotype was seen ten or more times. Its specificity is unknown. The chain is built from TRBV29-1 and TRBJ1-1; no clear D. This TCR came from a female donor with early-stage non-small cell lung cancer. Material: lung tumor tissue, obtained at surgery. The CDR3 DNA follows: TGCAGCGCCGCCGAGAATACTGAAGCTTTCTTT. This gives the protein CSAAENTEAFF.